This T cell receptor beta chain was documented in a study of blood T cell repertoires in COVID-19. Study information: Sites across the United States, Italy and Spain contributed samples from acute and convalescent COVID-19.

The CDR3 runs to 16 residues. Trimming took off 1 base at V and 0 bases at J, with 12 bases between the two ends. The germline V gene encodes CDR1 MGHRA and CDR2 YSYEKL. This clone was recorded a few times. Only in-frame clones appear in the TCRdb table, and some are missing; sequencing was by immunoSEQ multiplex PCR. The sample lists a few hundred thousand clones, roughly 90% occurring once. This sequence originates from a woman in her 50s who had been exposed to COVID-19. Material for sequencing was PBMCs or T cells enriched from blood (not recorded which). The J gene is TRBJ1-1, the V gene TRBV4-1; D is possibly TRBD1 (6 bases). In nucleotides, the CDR3 is TGCGCCAGCAGCCAAGTAGGGGGAGGGGTGAACACTGAAGCTTTCTTT. This gives the protein CASSQVGGGVNTEAFF.